Each of the 5 T cell receptor beta chains below was sequenced from the same sample in a study of shared clonotypes between healthy human individuals (TCRdb year 2020). Library preparation used the immunoSEQ multiplex PCR assay. In TCRdb, the immuneACCESS table is reduced to in-frame sequences with V and J assigned. These tables do not hold every clone; where another copy was compared, an unresolved V gene accounts for under half, and the others remain unexplained. In all, the sample holds just over 2,000,000 clones, and 85% to 95% of those were seen once. Roughly 0.13% of the sample is in the top ten clones. The specimen sequenced was naive CD4+ T cells sorted from blood. What this sample's cell subset or site label stands for: CD45RA+ positively selected. Receptors were obtained from a man between 18 and 29 years old in good health.

This rearrangement joins TRBV11-1 to TRBJ2-1; D gene ambiguous. Trimming pared 4 bases from V and 4 bases from J, leaving 11 bases between. CDR3 size: 14 residues. The V gene's germline CDR1 is SGHAT and CDR2 FQDESV (reference sequence). Written as DNA, the CDR3 is TGTGCCAGCAGCTACCGGTACAGTTACAATGAGCAGTTCTTC. Residues: CASSYRYSYNEQFF.

The genes are TRBV5-1 and TRBJ2-1; no firm D call. V lost 1 base to trimming and J lost 5 bases, with 13 bases between them. The germline V gene has CDR1 SGHRS and CDR2 YFSETQ. The CDR3 sequence is 15 residues long. The CDR3 DNA reads TGCGCCAGCAGCTTGACGACCTTACCAGACAATGAGCAGTTCTTC. Translating it yields CASSLTTLPDNEQFF.

This chain uses TRBV7-2 with TRBJ2-3; TRBD2 is a possible D gene (6 bases). Trimming removed 1 base from V and 2 bases from J, with 7 bases in between. Germline CDR1 reads SGHTA; CDR2 reads FQGNSA. The length of the CDR3 is 14 residues. The CDR3 sequence is CASSLGGITDTQYF. The CDR3, as DNA: TGTGCCAGCAGCTTAGGCGGGATCACAGATACGCAGTATTTT.

In this sample, this clone turned up once. The V and J genes are TRBV29-1 and TRBJ2-3; tentative D call: TRBD1 (6 bases). This CDR3 region has 14 residues. Germline-derived CDR1 and CDR2 are SQVTM and ANQGSEA. V was pared by 1 base and J by 3 bases, with 11 bases between. The CDR3 loop is CSVEAVGGTDTQYF. DNA for the CDR3: TGCAGCGTTGAAGCGGTAGGGGGAACAGATACGCAGTATTTT.

This chain links TRBV7-9 with TRBJ2-2; D is unresolved. V gave up 0 bases and J gave up 1 base, with 6 bases separating them. The CDR3 has 15 amino acids. Germline V gene lookup returns CDR1 SEHNR and CDR2 FQNEAQ (reference sequence). The chain's CDR3 is CASSLARRNTGELFF. CDR3 sequence (DNA): TGTGCCAGCAGCTTAGCCCGACGGAACACCGGGGAGCTGTTTTTT. Looking up the rest from reference TRBV7-9 and TRBJ2-2 gives the full variable domain: DTGVSQNPRHKITKRGQNVTFRCDPISEHNRLYWYRQTLGQGPEFLTYFQNEAQLEKSRLLSDRFSAERPKGSFSTLEIQRTEQGDSAMYLCASSLARRNTGELFFGEGSRLTVL.